A selection of T cell receptor beta chains follows, all from one sample in a study of T cell responses to AZD1222 COVID-19 vaccine. Assay used: immunoSEQ multiplex PCR; TCRdb lists only in-frame clones, some missing. Of some 100,000 clones detected, 88% appear once; the ten largest clones hold just over 3.5%. Sequenced material: peripheral blood, taken 28 days after the second AZD1222 dose. Receptor source: an adult who received the AZD1222 COVID-19 vaccine. The CDR3 runs from the conserved cysteine through the conserved F or W. D genes are given only for firm matches. Clone size is given for some rows only: seen once, a few or many times, or a class if the clone is expanded.

abundance: -
v_gene: TRBV3-1/TRBV3-2
d_gene: TRBD1
j_gene: TRBJ1-2
CDR3aa: CASSQAPGQGSGYTF
CDR3nt: TGTGCCAGCAGCCAGGCCCCGGGACAGGGTTCTGGCTACACCTTC

abundance: -
v_gene: TRBV30
d_gene: TRBD1
j_gene: TRBJ2-5
CDR3aa: CAWSAGTGFEGSQYF
CDR3nt: TGTGCCTGGAGTGCCGGGACAGGCTTCGAGGGAAGCCAGTACTTC

abundance: -
v_gene: TRBV30
d_gene: TRBD1
j_gene: TRBJ1-2
CDR3aa: CAWSVRLPGGDYGYTF
CDR3nt: TGTGCCTGGAGTGTACGTTTACCAGGGGGCGACTATGGCTACACCTTC

abundance: -
v_gene: TRBV4-1
d_gene: -
j_gene: TRBJ1-1
CDR3aa: CASSQEWETNTEAFF
CDR3nt: TGCGCCAGCAGCCAAGAGTGGGAGACGAACACTGAAGCTTTCTTT

abundance: -
v_gene: TRBV18
d_gene: TRBD2
j_gene: TRBJ2-3
CDR3aa: CASSPGVAGLGGDTQYF
CDR3nt: TGTGCCAGCTCACCGGGAGTAGCGGGACTGGGGGGAGATACGCAGTATTTT

abundance: -
v_gene: TRBV19
d_gene: TRBD1
j_gene: TRBJ1-2
CDR3aa: CASRQGKGVLGLYGYTF
CDR3nt: TGTGCCAGTCGACAGGGAAAGGGTGTTTTGGGGCTCTATGGCTACACCTTC

abundance: -
v_gene: TRBV27
d_gene: TRBD1
j_gene: TRBJ1-6
CDR3aa: CASSFEGQSSYNSPLHF
CDR3nt: TGTGCCAGCAGTTTTGAGGGACAGAGCTCCTATAATTCACCCCTCCACTTT

abundance: -
v_gene: TRBV2
d_gene: -
j_gene: TRBJ2-3
CDR3aa: CASRSVGEASTDTQYF
CDR3nt: TGTGCCAGCAGATCGGTCGGGGAGGCAAGCACAGATACGCAGTATTTT

abundance: -
v_gene: TRBV9
d_gene: -
j_gene: TRBJ2-3
CDR3aa: CASSVSVSTDTQYF
CDR3nt: TGTGCCAGCAGCGTTAGCGTCAGCACAGATACGCAGTATTTT

abundance: -
v_gene: TRBV11-3
d_gene: -
j_gene: TRBJ1-1
CDR3aa: CASSSRRSTGPGAGSEAFF
CDR3nt: TGTGCCAGCAGCTCGAGAAGGAGTACGGGCCCGGGTGCAGGGTCTGAAGCTTTCTTT

abundance: -
v_gene: TRBV4-3
d_gene: -
j_gene: TRBJ1-1
CDR3aa: CASSQAGGMNTEAFF
CDR3nt: TGCGCCAGCAGCCAAGCTGGCGGCATGAACACTGAAGCTTTCTTT

abundance: -
v_gene: TRBV20-1
d_gene: -
j_gene: TRBJ1-5
CDR3aa: CSASVRGQPQHF
CDR3nt: TGCAGTGCTAGTGTTAGGGGTCAGCCCCAGCATTTT

abundance: -
v_gene: TRBV28
d_gene: -
j_gene: TRBJ1-2
CDR3aa: CASSTSGHGYTF
CDR3nt: TGTGCCAGCAGTACCTCTGGGCATGGCTACACCTTC

abundance: -
v_gene: TRBV19
d_gene: -
j_gene: TRBJ2-2
CDR3aa: CASSADGFTGELFF
CDR3nt: TGTGCCAGTAGTGCCGACGGATTCACCGGGGAGCTGTTTTTT

abundance: -
v_gene: TRBV7-2
d_gene: -
j_gene: TRBJ2-5
CDR3aa: CASNYPGPQETQYF
CDR3nt: TGTGCCAGCAATTACCCCGGGCCCCAGGAGACCCAGTACTTC

abundance: -
v_gene: TRBV5-1
d_gene: -
j_gene: TRBJ2-7
CDR3aa: CASSLDAGASSYEQYF
CDR3nt: TGCGCCAGCAGCTTGGATGCGGGGGCAAGCTCCTACGAGCAGTACTTC

abundance: -
v_gene: TRBV7-8
d_gene: -
j_gene: TRBJ1-4
CDR3aa: CASSPNRVSDEKLFF
CDR3nt: TGTGCCAGCAGCCCTAACAGGGTTTCAGATGAAAAACTGTTTTTT

abundance: -
v_gene: TRBV19
d_gene: TRBD1
j_gene: TRBJ2-7
CDR3aa: CASSEDRVTYEQYF
CDR3nt: TGTGCCAGTAGTGAGGACAGGGTTACCTACGAGCAGTACTTC

abundance: -
v_gene: TRBV18
d_gene: TRBD1
j_gene: TRBJ2-7
CDR3aa: CASSQARTGATLYEQYF
CDR3nt: TGTGCCAGCTCCCAGGCCCGGACAGGGGCCACTCTCTACGAGCAGTACTTC

abundance: -
v_gene: TRBV11-2
d_gene: -
j_gene: TRBJ2-1
CDR3aa: CASSPDRNNEQFF
CDR3nt: TGTGCCAGCAGCCCGGACAGAAACAATGAGCAGTTCTTC

abundance: -
v_gene: TRBV19
d_gene: -
j_gene: TRBJ2-1
CDR3aa: CASSIRPSRYGEQFF
CDR3nt: TGTGCCAGTAGTATCCGCCCGAGTAGATACGGCGAGCAGTTCTTC

abundance: -
v_gene: TRBV30
d_gene: -
j_gene: TRBJ1-2
CDR3aa: CAWTGRGGNYGYTF
CDR3nt: TGTGCCTGGACCGGCAGGGGTGGCAACTATGGCTACACCTTC

abundance: -
v_gene: TRBV9
d_gene: -
j_gene: TRBJ1-1
CDR3aa: CASSVDPEDREAFF
CDR3nt: TGTGCCAGCAGCGTAGACCCAGAGGACAGAGAAGCTTTCTTT

abundance: -
v_gene: TRBV30
d_gene: -
j_gene: TRBJ1-1
CDR3aa: CAWDFAGKNTEAFF
CDR3nt: TGTGCCTGGGACTTTGCGGGCAAGAACACTGAAGCTTTCTTT

abundance: -
v_gene: TRBV3-1/TRBV3-2
d_gene: TRBD2
j_gene: TRBJ2-3
CDR3aa: CASAKSGGAQDTQYF
CDR3nt: TGTGCCAGCGCGAAGAGCGGGGGGGCACAGGATACGCAGTATTTT

abundance: few
v_gene: TRBV5-1
d_gene: -
j_gene: TRBJ1-1
CDR3aa: CASRLERGTFEAFF
CDR3nt: TGCGCCAGCAGACTCGAACGGGGGACTTTTGAAGCTTTCTTT

abundance: -
v_gene: TRBV19
d_gene: -
j_gene: TRBJ1-2
CDR3aa: CASSIQPQLYGYTF
CDR3nt: TGTGCCAGTAGTATACAGCCACAACTTTATGGCTACACCTTC

abundance: -
v_gene: TRBV11-3
d_gene: -
j_gene: TRBJ1-3
CDR3aa: CASSLSATDSGNTIYF
CDR3nt: TGTGCCAGCAGCTTATCGGCTACAGACTCTGGAAACACCATATATTTT

abundance: -
v_gene: TRBV4-3
d_gene: TRBD2
j_gene: TRBJ2-1
CDR3aa: CASSQKFREGYNEQFF
CDR3nt: TGCGCCAGCAGCCAGAAGTTTCGGGAGGGGTACAATGAGCAGTTCTTC

abundance: -
v_gene: TRBV7-3
d_gene: -
j_gene: TRBJ2-2
CDR3aa: CASSLGRAPGELFF
CDR3nt: TGTGCCAGCAGCTTAGGCAGGGCTCCCGGGGAGCTGTTTTTT

abundance: once
v_gene: TRBV4-3
d_gene: -
j_gene: TRBJ1-1
CDR3aa: CASSQDLIRVPNTEAFF
CDR3nt: TGCGCCAGCAGCCAAGATCTTATTCGGGTCCCCAACACTGAAGCTTTCTTT

abundance: -
v_gene: TRBV3-1/TRBV3-2
d_gene: -
j_gene: TRBJ1-5
CDR3aa: CASSRDKGVQPQHF
CDR3nt: TGTGCCAGCAGCCGGGATAAGGGCGTTCAGCCCCAGCATTTT

abundance: -
v_gene: TRBV3-1/TRBV3-2
d_gene: -
j_gene: TRBJ1-6
CDR3aa: CASSQVRYGGSPLHF
CDR3nt: TGTGCCAGCAGCCAAGTCCGGTATGGTGGTTCACCCCTCCACTTT

abundance: -
v_gene: TRBV27
d_gene: TRBD1
j_gene: TRBJ1-4
CDR3aa: CASSRLTGEGEKLFF
CDR3nt: TGTGCCAGCAGCCGATTGACAGGGGAGGGAGAAAAACTGTTTTTT

abundance: -
v_gene: TRBV7-9
d_gene: -
j_gene: TRBJ1-5
CDR3aa: CASSFDSPGNQPQHF
CDR3nt: TGTGCCAGCAGCTTCGACAGTCCGGGCAATCAGCCCCAGCATTTT

abundance: -
v_gene: TRBV10-3
d_gene: TRBD1
j_gene: TRBJ2-1
CDR3aa: CAISETQGELYNEQFF
CDR3nt: TGTGCCATCAGTGAGACCCAGGGGGAGCTCTACAATGAGCAGTTCTTC

abundance: -
v_gene: TRBV7-8
d_gene: TRBD2
j_gene: TRBJ2-1
CDR3aa: CASSSDPSGSYNEQFF
CDR3nt: TGTGCCAGCAGCTCGGACCCTAGCGGGAGTTACAATGAGCAGTTCTTC

abundance: -
v_gene: TRBV13
d_gene: -
j_gene: TRBJ1-2
CDR3aa: CASSLSAGSLNYGYTF
CDR3nt: TGTGCCAGCAGCTTAAGCGCCGGGAGCCTCAACTATGGCTACACCTTC

abundance: -
v_gene: TRBV28
d_gene: TRBD1
j_gene: TRBJ1-6
CDR3aa: CASSKRTGGNNSPLHF
CDR3nt: TGTGCCAGCAGCAAAAGGACAGGGGGAAATAATTCACCCCTCCACTTT

abundance: -
v_gene: TRBV9
d_gene: -
j_gene: TRBJ2-1
CDR3aa: CASSVRTRASSYNEQFF
CDR3nt: TGTGCCAGCAGCGTGAGAACTAGAGCCAGCTCCTACAATGAGCAGTTCTTC

abundance: -
v_gene: TRBV19
d_gene: TRBD1
j_gene: TRBJ1-1
CDR3aa: CATAADRGEAFF
CDR3nt: TGTGCCACCGCGGCCGACAGGGGTGAAGCTTTCTTT

abundance: -
v_gene: TRBV12-3/TRBV12-4
d_gene: -
j_gene: TRBJ2-1
CDR3aa: CASRIRINEQFF
CDR3nt: TGTGCCAGCAGGATACGTATAAATGAGCAGTTCTTC

abundance: once
v_gene: TRBV9
d_gene: TRBD1
j_gene: TRBJ1-1
CDR3aa: CASSGDRDTEAFF
CDR3nt: TGTGCCAGCAGCGGAGACAGGGACACTGAAGCTTTCTTT

abundance: -
v_gene: TRBV5-4
d_gene: TRBD2
j_gene: TRBJ2-1
CDR3aa: CASSLGSGISGNEQFF
CDR3nt: TGTGCCAGCAGCTTGGGCAGCGGGATATCGGGTAATGAGCAGTTCTTC